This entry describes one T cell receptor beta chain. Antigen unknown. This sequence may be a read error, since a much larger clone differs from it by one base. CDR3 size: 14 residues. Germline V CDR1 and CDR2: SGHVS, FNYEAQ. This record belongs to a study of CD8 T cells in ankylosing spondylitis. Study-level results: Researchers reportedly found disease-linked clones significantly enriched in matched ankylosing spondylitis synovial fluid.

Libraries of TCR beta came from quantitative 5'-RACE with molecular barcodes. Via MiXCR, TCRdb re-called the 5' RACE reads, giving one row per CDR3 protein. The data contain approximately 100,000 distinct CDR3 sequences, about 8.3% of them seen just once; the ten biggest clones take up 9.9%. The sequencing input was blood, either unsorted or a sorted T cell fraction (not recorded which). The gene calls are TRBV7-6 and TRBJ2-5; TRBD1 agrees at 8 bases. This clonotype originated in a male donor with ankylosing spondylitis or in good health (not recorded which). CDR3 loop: CVSSSRGLYETQYF. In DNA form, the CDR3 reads TGTGTCAGCAGCTCCAGGGGGCTTTATGAGACCCAGTACTTC. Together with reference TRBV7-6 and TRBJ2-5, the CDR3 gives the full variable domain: GAGVSQSPRYKVTKRGQDVALRCDPISGHVSLYWYRQALGQGPEFLTYFNYEAQQDKSGLPNDRFSAERPEGSISTLTIQRTEQRDSAMYRCVSSSRGLYETQYFGPGTRLLVL.